These 9 T cell receptor beta chains originate from one sample sequenced in a study of long-term antiretroviral therapy in people with HIV. Samples were assayed with immunoSEQ v3.0 at survey level. Clones were sequenced by immunoSEQ multiplex PCR, and TCRdb holds only the in-frame ones, with some missing. The profile covers some 29,000 clones, with roughly 73% appearing a single time and around a tenth taken by the ten largest. Specimen: unsorted PBMCs, collected 1.5 years before starting antiretroviral therapy. Receptors originate from a man aged 18 to 30 with HIV.

V is TRBV19 and J is TRBJ1-1; no reliable D call. The V gene's germline CDR1 is LNHDA and CDR2 SQIVND (reference sequence). This CDR3 has 14 amino acids. Deletions cut 3 bases from V and 4 bases from J, with 12 bases between. The CDR3 region has the DNA TGTGCCAGTAGTATGCTCCCCATGGGCACTGAAGCTTTCTTT. This translates into CASSMLPMGTEAFF.

Turning to this clone: This CDR3 is also generated by other DNA sequences in the sample. The chain links TRBV5-1 to TRBJ2-7, with 7 bases that match TRBD1. The germline V gene encodes CDR1 SGHRS and CDR2 YFSETQ. J lost 0 bases, V lost 2 bases, and 2 bases had no gene match. The CDR3 runs to 14 residues. This chain's CDR3 is CASSLSGGSYEQYF. The DNA for the CDR3 is TGCGCCAGCAGCTTATCAGGGGGCTCCTACGAGCAGTACTTC.

The gene calls are TRBV4-3 and TRBJ2-1; D is undetermined. Germline V gene data show CDR1 as LGHNA and CDR2 as YSLEER. Between the trimmed V and J ends, which lost 0 bases and 2 bases, there was a span of 17 bases. The CDR3 covers 18 residues. The CDR3 protein is CASSQDRSGQPPYNEQFF. In DNA, the CDR3 is TGCGCCAGCAGCCAAGATAGGTCCGGTCAACCTCCCTACAATGAGCAGTTCTTC.

The chain has TRBV27 and TRBJ1-5; 8 positions match TRBD1. Losses at the gene ends were 5 bases for V and 3 bases for J; bases not matched to a gene: 9. The germline CDR1 and CDR2 sequences are MNHEY and SMNVEV (reference sequence). This CDR3 region has 16 residues. The CDR3, as DNA: TGTGCCAGCAGTACAGCCGGGACAGGTATCAATCAGCCCCAGCATTTT. Its translation is CASSTAGTGINQPQHF.

By share, this clone ranks as medium-sized (0.01 to 0.1%). One junction end does not reproduce the germline sequence, and a read error may be involved. This chain joins TRBV7-7 and TRBJ2-7, with 8 bases matching TRBD1. Germline CDR1 reads SSHAT; CDR2 reads FNYEAQ (reference sequence). The CDR3 runs 14 residues. CDR3 sequence (DNA): TGTGCTAGCAGCCCCGGGACAGGTGGACTGGAGCAGTACTTC. This sequence encodes CASSPGTGGLEQYF.

V usage is TRBV5-8 and J usage is TRBJ1-5, with 8 bases that match TRBD1. J was trimmed by 0 bases and V by 3 bases; bases with no gene match: 2. The CDR3 runs to 15 residues. Germline CDR1 SGHTS, CDR2 YDEGEE. CDR3: CASSWTGPSNQPQHF. DNA of the CDR3: TGTGCCAGCAGCTGGACAGGGCCTAGCAATCAGCCCCAGCATTTT.

The chain uses TRBV25-1 and TRBJ1-3; D uncertain. The V gene lost 2 bases and the J gene lost 5 bases, with 10 bases spanning the gap. Germline loops: CDR1 MGHDK, CDR2 SYGVNS. The CDR3 is 14 amino acids. CDR3 residues: CASSEPGGRNTIYF. CDR3 bases: TGTGCCAGCAGTGAACCCGGTGGTAGAAACACCATATATTTT.

The V and J genes are TRBV6-5 and TRBJ2-7; D unclear. Germline V gene data show CDR1 as MNHEY and CDR2 as SVGAGI. The CDR3 is made up of 13 amino acids. V lost 2 bases to trimming and J lost 1 base, with 6 bases between them. CDR3 in amino acids: CASSYAHSYEQYF. The CDR3 DNA reads TGTGCCAGCAGTTACGCCCATTCCTACGAGCAGTACTTC.

J is TRBJ2-6 and V is TRBV14; D could derive from TRBD1 or TRBD2 (7 bases each). V lost 1 base, J lost 3 bases, and 16 bases lay in between. This CDR3 has 18 amino acids. Germline V gives CDR1 SGHDN, CDR2 FVKESK. The CDR3, as DNA: TGTGCCAGCAGCCAAGTCAGGGGGAGGGCCGGTGGGGCCAACGTCCTGACTTTC. It specifies CASSQVRGRAGGANVLTF.